This T cell receptor (beta chain) came from a study of blood T cells in healthy people across ages (dated by TCRdb to about 2015). The study in broad terms: In model experiments, roughly one uniquely barcoded TCR beta cDNA molecule per two T cells was captured by template switching. Using deep sequencing normalized with unique cDNA molecular identifiers, the study measured how TCR beta repertoire diversity changes with age. To avoid experimental bias, donors of different ages were randomly spread across the sequencing lanes. The study analyzed two additional independent replicas of 1 million unique cDNA reads from the same blood draw for two donors, one aged 18 to 30 and one aged 80 or older. Donors were grouped into four age groups: young (average roughly 16 years), middle-aged (approximately 41), aged (around 66) and long-lived (roughly 80).

Library creation used 5' RACE. Data came from an Illumina HiSeq 2500. The second PCR ran for about 6 to 12 cycles and used a J-beta primer mix along with a sample-barcoded 5' primer. A unique molecular identifier was introduced onto each TCR beta cDNA molecule by a template-switch 5' adaptor carrying 12 random nucleotides. Each sample yielded at least 3 million CDR3-containing paired-end reads. The Mint cDNA synthesis kit, primed by a TRBC-specific oligonucleotide, was used to synthesize first-strand cDNA from all RNA. Following uracil-DNA glycosylase treatment, all cDNA underwent a first 18-cycle PCR with the universal primers M1SS and BC2_uni_R. The authors' pipeline ran thus. For normalization, 1 million high-quality reads were randomly selected from each sample, with every read carrying a distinct molecular identifier. Reads sharing molecular identifiers were discarded rather than binned into consensus sequences. MiTCR, set to a Q25 quality threshold and the strictest error-elimination algorithm, was used for CDR3 identification, clonotype clustering and error correction. A nonparametric unseen species model with Euler transformation was used to estimate lower-bound total TCR beta diversity. TCRdb reworked the public reads: Q25 trimming with fastp, MiXCR clone assembly, productive beta chains retained. Under each unique CDR3 protein, matching rows form one entry showing the most common genes and DNA. What appears here as the V and J calls and clone size reflects TCRdb's work, not the paper's. The sample profile shows 650,000 to 1,000,000 distinct CDR3 sequences; roughly 40% of them were found once. The ten top clones hold under 15% of the sample.

With regard to this clonotype: Its antigen is unknown. Per-base quality was not reported, and no clone a single base away is much larger than it.

The 39 donors, aged about 6 to 95 years, were systemically healthy Caucasian individuals from Russia. Around 10 milliliters of peripheral blood were collected from each donor into EDTA-treated Vacutainer tubes. PBMCs were isolated by Ficoll-Paque density-gradient centrifugation, with at least 7 million obtained per sample. Total RNA was extracted from PBMCs with Trizol reagent, with at least 5 micrograms obtained per sample. Naive CD45RAhigh/CD27high T cell percentages were measured by flow cytometry on a PBMC aliquot from every donor. Results the study describes overall, beyond this receptor: Conclusive comparison of naive and antigen-experienced compartments was prevented by the profiling of bulk unsorted PBMCs. Compared with the aged group, the long-lived group had more naive CD4+ T cells, fewer expanded clones and increased TCR diversity, suggesting age selection. Because donor CMV infection status was unknown, age-related changes in expanded clonotypes were potentially confounded. A strong correlation was found between observed TCR beta diversity and the percentage of naive T cells measured by flow cytometry. Estimates of total diversity based on one million sequenced T cells were considered lower bounds and underestimates. Observed TCR beta diversity per million T cells fell roughly linearly with age, and a significant reduction was already apparent by age roughly 40.

V is cut back by 7 bases and J by 12 bases, with 11 bases in the junction unmatched. The germline V gene (reference sequence) supplies CDR1 MNHEY and CDR2 SMNVEV. The cysteine opens and the phenylalanine closes a CDR3 of 13 amino acids. Just the 39-base CDR3 DNA is kept, in frame starting at base 1. The V gene is TRBV27 and the J gene is TRBJ2-1; TRBD1 matches 8 bases in the middle. The sequencing sample was made of blood. The sequence derives from a man aged 18-30 years in good health. The base sequence is TGTGCCAGCATTGCCGACAGGGACAGGTTGCAGTTCTTC. Its protein reads: CASIADRDRLQFF.